This entry describes one T cell receptor beta chain. Antigen: not known. This entry belongs to a study of T-cell memory formation after mild COVID-19. Whole-study findings and limits: Memory from before infection featured some responding clones, which suggests cross-reactive memory joined.

CDR3 length: 14 amino acids. Germline assignment: CDR1 LGHNA and CDR2 YSLEER. V was trimmed by 3 bases and J by 8 bases, leaving 13 bases between them. A 5'RACE reaction primed in the constant segment made cDNA libraries of TCR alpha and TCR beta, and these carried sample barcodes and UMIs. TCRdb itself ran the 5' RACE reads through MiXCR, one entry per CDR3 protein. Of roughly 240,000 distinct CDR3 sequences detected, 15% to 20% appear once; the ten largest clones hold roughly 23%. Sequenced material: PBMCs or a T cell subset sorted from them (not recorded which). The chain combines TRBV4-3 with TRBJ1-4, with D uncertain. The clonotype comes from a man aged 18 to 29 who had mild COVID-19 (a few samples of this study predate the infection). Cell type and time point are not known. This CDR3 reads CASSQPKGSEKLFF. The CDR3 DNA reads TGCGCCAGCAGCCAGCCGAAGGGATCAGAAAAACTGTTTTTT.